Following are 25 T cell receptor beta chains from one sample sequenced in a study of T cells in Graves' hyperthyroidism and ophthalmopathy. RNA transcripts provided the source from which TCR beta CDR3 regions were amplified. Primed by the HTBI set, a first-round RT-PCR was run on the TCR CDR3. TCRdb re-called the multiplex PCR reads through MiXCR, storing one row per CDR3 protein. The sample lists about 480,000 distinct CDR3 sequences; approximately 25% were seen once. Specimen: blood. The source is a woman aged 25 to 39 with Graves' ophthalmopathy.

This chain links TRBV5-1 with TRBJ2-7; D may be TRBD2 (7 bases). The V end lost 0 bases, the J end lost 3 bases, and 16 bases lay between the germline ends. The germline V gene encodes CDR1 SGHRS and CDR2 YFSETQ. This CDR3 has 16 residues. The CDR3 DNA reads TGCGCCAGCAGCTTGGCCTCGGGGGGCGCTTTCTACGAGCAGTACTTC. Protein sequence: CASSLASGGAFYEQYF.

The chain employs TRBV11-2 and TRBJ2-7, with D uncertain. The germline V and J ends were trimmed by 0 bases and 1 base, with 7 bases remaining between them. The CDR3 extends over 14 amino acids. Looked up from germline, CDR1 is SGHAT and CDR2 is FQNNGV. The CDR3 nucleotides are TGTGCCAGCAGCTTAGAGGGCGGTTCCTACGAGCAGTACTTC. The encoded protein is CASSLEGGSYEQYF.

This clonotype was seen repeatedly, ten times or more. The chain carries TRBV12-5 and TRBJ1-1; D uncertain. V lost 0 bases and J 0 bases, leaving 11 bases between the germline ends. Germline values: CDR1 LGHNT, CDR2 FRNRAP. There are 16 residues in the CDR3. The DNA of the CDR3 is TGTGCTAGTGGTTTGGTAATAGGGCAAATGAACACTGAAGCTTTCTTT. Translating gives CASGLVIGQMNTEAFF. The entire variable domain, with the rest obtained from reference TRBV12-5 and TRBJ1-1, is as follows: DARVTQTPRHKVTEMGQEVTMRCQPILGHNTVFWYRQTMMQGLELLAYFRNRAPLDDSGMPKDRFSAEMPDATLATLKIQPSEPRDSAVYFCASGLVIGQMNTEAFFGQGTRLTVV.

This clonotype was detected many times. The chain is built from TRBV20-1 and TRBJ2-7; D possibly matches TRBD1 or TRBD2 (5 bases each). Germline CDR1 DFQATT, CDR2 SNEGSKA (reference sequence). The CDR3 covers 16 residues. The V and J ends lost 0 bases and 5 bases respectively, with 20 bases between them. Here the CDR3 reads CSAREASGTSANEQYF. The CDR3 DNA is TGCAGTGCTAGAGAAGCGTCCGGGACCAGTGCTAACGAGCAGTACTTC.

This clonotype was observed a handful of times. The chain joins TRBV24-1 to TRBJ1-1; D gene ambiguous. The ends were cut back, 4 bases at V and 10 bases at J, with 18 bases in the middle. Germline assignment: CDR1 KGHDR and CDR2 SFDVKD. CDR3 length equals 14 residues. The CDR3 region is CATSDRLTRKGAFF. CDR3 nucleotide sequence: TGTGCCACCAGTGACAGACTCACCCGTAAGGGAGCTTTCTTT.

In this sample, this clonotype turned up many times. This sequence joins TRBV6-2 or TRBV6-3 and TRBJ1-2; 9 bases line up with TRBD1. CDR1 and CDR2 from the germline V gene are MNHEY and SVGEGT. The CDR3 length is 15 residues. J lost 7 bases, V lost 6 bases, and 12 bases had no gene match. The DNA for the CDR3 is TGTGCCAGCAGAAACCTACAGGGGGCGGAGCGTGGCTACACCTTC. It is translated as CASRNLQGAERGYTF.

This clonotype occurred a few times. It may be a read error: a sequence one base away is much more abundant. The V gene is TRBV10-1, the J gene TRBJ1-1, with unresolved D. The CDR3 consists of 15 residues. Germline CDR1 and CDR2: WNHNN and SYGVQD (reference sequence). The CDR3 is CASSDPAGGDTEACF. The CDR3 coding sequence is TGCGCCAGCAGTGATCCCGCAGGAGGAGACACTGAAGCTTGCTTT.

Ten or more counts support this clonotype. J is TRBJ2-2 and V is TRBV20-1; D not certain. CDR3 length: 13 residues. V was shortened by 3 bases and J by 5 bases, with 10 bases between the two germline ends. Per germline, CDR1 DFQATT and CDR2 SNEGSKA (reference sequence). CDR3 protein: CSASTISTGELFF. CDR3 bases: TGCAGTGCTAGTACAATTTCGACCGGGGAGCTGTTTTTT.

V gene TRBV6-2 or TRBV6-3 combines with J gene TRBJ1-2; D not resolved. Germline CDR1 reads MNHEY; CDR2 reads SVGEGT. Trimming cost V 7 bases and J 0 bases, with 12 bases left between them. The CDR3 runs 14 residues. The chain's CDR3 is CASNSMGTNYGYTF. DNA for the CDR3: TGTGCCAGCAACTCCATGGGGACTAACTATGGCTACACCTTC.

The rearrangement links TRBV15 to TRBJ1-2; 12 nucleotides match TRBD1. J gave up 6 bases and V 0 bases, and 2 bases lay outside the gene matches. Germline CDR1 LNHNV, CDR2 YYDKDF (reference sequence). CDR3 length equals 15 residues. This CDR3 is CATSRDGTGGNGYTF. In DNA form, the CDR3 reads TGTGCCACCAGCAGAGATGGGACAGGGGGCAATGGCTACACCTTC.

This clonotype has a count of ten or more. The V gene is TRBV6-2 or TRBV6-3, the J gene TRBJ2-7, with D possibly matching TRBD1 (5 bases). The CDR3 covers 14 residues. V was shortened by 2 bases and J by 3 bases, with 11 bases between the two germline ends. Looked up from germline, CDR1 is MNHEY and CDR2 is SVGEGT. DNA for the CDR3: TGTGCCAGCAGTTACGGCCAGGGTCTCTACGAGCAGTACTTC. This sequence encodes CASSYGQGLYEQYF.

This sequence joins TRBV5-1 and TRBJ1-1, with D possibly matching TRBD1 (5 bases). CDR3 size: 13 residues. Germline CDR1 SGHRS, CDR2 YFSETQ. Trimming shortened V by 4 bases and J by 4 bases, and 11 bases separated the two germline ends. CDR3 residues: CASSGGGSTEAFF. The CDR3 coding sequence is TGCGCCAGCAGCGGCGGGGGGAGCACTGAAGCTTTCTTT.

This clonotype was seen many times. V gene TRBV28 combines with J gene TRBJ1-1; D unclear. The CDR3 consists of 14 residues. V was clipped by 6 bases and J by 3 bases, with 14 bases between them. Germline V gene data show CDR1 as MDHEN and CDR2 as SYDVKM. CDR3 residues: CASRTGPGDTEAFF. The CDR3 nucleotides read TGTGCCAGCAGAACGGGCCCTGGGGACACTGAAGCTTTCTTT.

This clonotype appeared a few times. The gene calls are TRBV4-1 and TRBJ2-7, with D possibly matching TRBD1 (7 bases). CDR3 length: 17 amino acids. With 2 bases removed from V and 6 bases from J, the gap between germline ends came to 23 bases. CDR1 MGHRA and CDR2 YSYEKL come from the germline V gene. This CDR3 is CASSQNTLQGRLGEQYF. DNA of the CDR3: TGCGCCAGCAGCCAAAACACCTTACAGGGGAGGTTGGGCGAGCAGTACTTC.

This clonotype was recorded many times. V gene TRBV11-1 combines with J gene TRBJ1-3, with D perhaps matching TRBD1 (5 bases). Trimming stripped 5 bases from V and 2 bases from J, with 16 bases between. The CDR3 has 16 residues. The V gene's germline CDR1 is SGHAT and CDR2 FQDESV (reference sequence). The CDR3 loop reads CASSDHRTSPGNTIYF. In DNA, the CDR3 is TGTGCCAGCAGCGATCATCGGACATCTCCTGGAAACACCATATATTTT.

The chain carries TRBV5-5 and TRBJ1-3, with D possibly being TRBD1 (5 bases). The V end lost 4 bases, the J end lost 0 bases, and 11 bases lay between the germline ends. CDR1 SGHKS and CDR2 YYEKEE come from the germline V gene (reference sequence). The CDR3 spans 15 residues. CDR3: CASSLLGLSGNTIYF. CDR3 coding DNA: TGTGCCAGCAGCCTTCTGGGACTCTCTGGAAACACCATATATTTT.

V and J are TRBV28 and TRBJ2-5; 9 bases are a match to TRBD1. The V gene's germline CDR1 is MDHEN and CDR2 SYDVKM. V lost 5 bases and J lost 9; bases outside the gene matches: 19. The CDR3 contains 17 residues. CDR3 protein: CASSELPRTGASSAQYF. The CDR3 DNA sequence: TGTGCCAGCAGTGAACTACCGCGGACAGGGGCCTCTTCGGCCCAGTACTTC.

This clonotype was observed many times. This chain joins TRBV6-5 and TRBJ1-2, with a possible D match to TRBD1 (5 bases). With 0 bases removed from V and 2 bases from J, the gap between germline ends came to 16 bases. This CDR3 has 17 amino acids. From germline, CDR1 is MNHEY and CDR2 SVGAGI. The CDR3, as DNA: TGTGCCAGCAGTTACTCGGCCGCAGGGTATGGAAACTATGGCTACACCTTC. It encodes CASSYSAAGYGNYGYTF.

This clonotype was seen a few times. The chain's CDR3 is CASSSGLGSIAYEQYF. The DNA for the CDR3 is TGTGCCAGCAGCTCCGGATTGGGGTCGATCGCCTACGAGCAGTACTTC. The chain recombines TRBV5-4 with TRBJ2-7; no clear D. CDR1 SGHNT and CDR2 YYREEE come from the germline V gene (reference sequence). The CDR3 spans 16 residues. V was trimmed by 3 bases and J by 2 bases, leaving 18 bases between them. Combining the CDR3 with reference TRBV5-4 and TRBJ2-7 gives the whole variable domain ETGVTQSPTHLIKTRGQQVTLRCSSQSGHNTVSWYQQALGQGPQFIFQYYREEENGRGNFPPRFSGLQFPNYSSELNVNALELDDSALYLCASSSGLGSIAYEQYFGPGTRLTVT.

As DNA, the CDR3 is TGTGCCAGCAGCCGACTACAACCCCTGACAGATACGCAGTATTTT. Translating it yields CASSRLQPLTDTQYF. V is TRBV11-2 and J is TRBJ2-3; D might be TRBD2 (5 bases). Germline CDR1 is SGHAT and CDR2 is FQNNGV. This CDR3 has 15 amino acids. Trimming cost V 5 bases and J 3 bases, with 15 bases left between them.

This clonotype was picked up many times. The chain joins TRBV10-3 to TRBJ2-3; unclear D gene. V gave up 2 bases and J gave up 11 bases, with 14 bases separating them. The germline gives CDR1 ENHRY, CDR2 SYGVKD. CDR3 length: 13 amino acids. The CDR3, as DNA: TGTGCCATCAGTGAGAACCGTGACGCCGGGCAGTATTTT. Encoded protein: CAISENRDAGQYF.

The chain recombines TRBV5-1 with TRBJ2-3; a possible D gene is TRBD2 (7 bases). The CDR3 spans 15 residues. Germline V lookup: CDR1 SGHRS, CDR2 YFSETQ. Trimming cost V 2 bases and J 5 bases, with 15 bases left between them. The CDR3 region has the DNA TGCGCCAGCAGCTTCGGGGGGCTGCAGGAAGATACGCAGTATTTT. It codes for CASSFGGLQEDTQYF.

The chain combines TRBV20-1 with TRBJ2-7; TRBD1 matches at 8 bases. Germline assignment: CDR1 DFQATT and CDR2 SNEGSKA (reference sequence). This CDR3 comprises 13 residues. CDR3 residues: CSNRGFPSYEQYF. The CDR3 DNA reads as TGCAGCAACAGGGGGTTCCCCTCCTACGAGCAGTACTTC.

This sequence joins TRBV7-2 and TRBJ1-6; possibly TRBD1 for D (5 bases). The germline V gene encodes CDR1 SGHTA and CDR2 FQGNSA. The V end was cut by 6 bases, the J end by 7 bases, with 13 bases between. The CDR3 loop spans 14 amino acids. The CDR3, as DNA: TGTGCCAGCAGTTATAGGGGAGGGAATTCACCCCTCCACTTT. Amino acid sequence: CASSYRGGNSPLHF. The complete variable domain, with remaining parts taken from reference TRBV7-2 and TRBJ1-6, reads GAGVSQSPSNKVTEKGKDVELRCDPISGHTALYWYRQSLGQGLEFLIYFQGNSAPDKSGLPSDRFSAERTGGSVSTLTIQRTQQEDSAVYLCASSYRGGNSPLHFGNGTRLTVT.

This clonotype was observed at least ten times. The V gene is TRBV6-1, the J gene TRBJ2-5; no reliable D call. There are 10 residues in the CDR3. V lost 6 bases and J lost 4, with 3 bases in between. Per germline, CDR1 MNHNS and CDR2 SASEGT. The CDR3 is CASRRETQYF. As DNA, the CDR3 is TGTGCCAGCAGAAGAGAGACCCAGTACTTC.